This T cell receptor beta chain is from a study of shared clonotypes between healthy human individuals. The study, taken as a whole, reports: Memory subsets had estimated richness that was generally smaller than that of naive subsets. A reduction in generation probabilities was seen for non-shared clonotypes relative to those shared by all four donors.

Clones were read by immunoSEQ multiplex PCR, and TCRdb kept only the in-frame ones, dropping some. Found here are 740,000 or so clones, more than 70% of them singletons; the top ten hold around 2%. Germline V CDR1 and CDR2: SGDLS, YYNGEE. Unmatched junction bases numbered 4, after V lost 2 bases and J lost 5 bases. The CDR3 has 14 amino acids. This clone showed up just a few times. The antigen is unknown. V and J are TRBV9 and TRBJ2-5; 9 nucleotides agree with TRBD1. The clonotype comes from a woman aged 30 to 39 in good health. Material for sequencing was memory CD4+ T cells sorted from blood. Subset specified: CD45RA-negative fraction. The CDR3 DNA follows: TGTGCCAGCAGCGTGAACAGGGGGCAGGAGACCCAGTACTTC. As protein: CASSVNRGQETQYF.